Presented here are 18 T cell receptor beta chains from one specimen sequenced in a study of cytomegalovirus exposure and HLA in healthy donors. PCR primers comprised 60 Vbeta and 13 Jbeta primers. Clones were sequenced by immunoSEQ multiplex PCR, and TCRdb holds only the in-frame ones, with some missing. This sample's clone table lists approximately 54,000 clones. Sequenced: PBMCs. The receptors derive from a woman in her 40s in good health and CMV-seronegative.

This chain joins TRBV5-1 and TRBJ1-5, with 10 bases lining up with TRBD1. CDR1 is SGHRS and CDR2 is YFSETQ in the germline V gene. The CDR3 has 15 residues. Trimming at V came to 0 bases and at J to 7 bases, leaving 4 bases not matched to a gene. In nucleotides, the CDR3 is TGCGCCAGCAGCTTGGAGGGACAGGGGACCCAGCCCCAGCATTTT. Its protein product is CASSLEGQGTQPQHF. Full variable domain (outside the CDR3, taken from reference TRBV5-1 and TRBJ1-5): KAGVTQTPRYLIKTRGQQVTLSCSPISGHRSVSWYQQTPGQGLQFLFEYFSETQRNKGNFPGRFSGRQFSNSRSEMNVSTLELGDSALYLCASSLEGQGTQPQHFGDGTRLSIL.

J is TRBJ2-1 and V is TRBV9; 8 bases map to TRBD2. The CDR3 extends over 19 amino acids. V lost 4 bases to trimming and J lost 4 bases; unmatched junction nucleotides: 19. Germline CDR1 is SGDLS and CDR2 is YYNGEE. DNA of the CDR3: TGTGCCAGCAGCCCCCGTGAAGAAATAAAAGGGACTAGGTACAATGAGCAGTTCTTC. Encoded protein: CASSPREEIKGTRYNEQFF. The variable domain in full, with the rest retrieved from reference TRBV9 and TRBJ2-1, is DSGVTQTPKHLITATGQRVTLRCSPRSGDLSVYWYQQSLDQGLQFLIQYYNGEERAKGNILERFSAQQFPDLHSELNLSSLELGDSALYFCASSPREEIKGTRYNEQFFGPGTRLTVL.

V gene TRBV29-1 combines with J gene TRBJ1-4; D uncertain. This CDR3 comprises 13 residues. The germline V gene encodes CDR1 SQVTM and CDR2 ANQGSEA. Trimming took 7 bases from V and 8 from J, leaving 17 bases between them. DNA of the CDR3: TGCAGCGGTGCGACATCGCGAAGGGAAAAACTGTTTTTT. Its protein product is CSGATSRREKLFF.

The CDR3 spells CASSLRDRVKAFF. The DNA of the CDR3 is TGTGCCAGCAGTTTAAGGGACAGGGTAAAAGCTTTCTTT. The chain has TRBV27 and TRBJ1-1, with 9 bases aligning to TRBD1. Per germline, CDR1 MNHEY and CDR2 SMNVEV (reference sequence). Trimming cost V 2 bases and J 9 bases; bases outside gene matches: 4. This CDR3 has 13 amino acids.

V and J are TRBV6-1 and TRBJ2-5, with 9 bases lining up with TRBD1. The CDR3 has 14 residues. Germline V gene lookup returns CDR1 MNHNS and CDR2 SASEGT. With 6 bases clipped from V and 6 bases from J, the junction kept 8 bases outside the gene matches. CDR3 amino acids: CASRLGQGGKTQYF. For the CDR3, the DNA is TGTGCCAGCAGGCTGGGACAGGGTGGAAAGACCCAGTACTTC.

Details on this clone: This same CDR3 is encoded by further DNA sequences in the sample. The CDR3 reads CASSPGQGAGTEAFF. CDR3 sequence (DNA): TGTGCCAGCTCACCCGGACAGGGGGCCGGGACTGAAGCTTTCTTT. This sequence joins TRBV18 and TRBJ1-1; 11 bases are shared with TRBD1. The CDR3 totals 15 residues. The trim removed 3 bases at V and 5 bases at J, leaving 5 bases unmatched. Per germline, CDR1 KGHSH and CDR2 LQKENI. Complete variable domain (other parts from reference TRBV18 and TRBJ1-1): NAGVMQNPRHLVRRRGQEARLRCSPMKGHSHVYWYRQLPEEGLKFMVYLQKENIIDESGMPKERFSAEFPKEGPSILRIQQVVRGDSAAYFCASSPGQGAGTEAFFGQGTRLTVV.

The rearrangement uses TRBV6-5 and TRBJ1-3; D may be TRBD1 (5 bases). Trimming pared 8 bases from V and 2 bases from J, leaving 13 bases between. The length of the CDR3 is 14 residues. The V gene's germline CDR1 is MNHEY and CDR2 SVGAGI. In DNA, the CDR3 is TGTGCCAGCGCCCCGGGGGTAGCTGGAAACACCATATATTTT. This codes for CASAPGVAGNTIYF.

The rearrangement joins TRBV28 to TRBJ1-2, with TRBD1 matching 10 bases. Germline CDR1 reads MDHEN; CDR2 reads SYDVKM. Unmatched junction bases numbered 8, after V lost 6 bases and J lost 4 bases. The CDR3 spans 15 residues. The CDR3 region is CASRPRDRGVYGYTF. In DNA, the CDR3 is TGTGCCAGCAGGCCTCGGGACAGGGGTGTCTATGGCTACACCTTC.

The chain employs TRBV7-9 and TRBJ2-2; TRBD2 aligns across 13 bases. Per germline, CDR1 SEHNR and CDR2 FQNEAQ (reference sequence). CDR3 size: 18 residues. J lost 5 bases, V lost 5 bases, and 11 bases had no gene match. The CDR3 DNA follows: TGTGCCAGCAGCCCTGGACTAGCGGGAGAGGTGAATACCGGGGAGCTGTTTTTT. Its protein is CASSPGLAGEVNTGELFF.

This chain connects TRBV19 to TRBJ2-3, with 9 bases that match TRBD1. Germline-derived CDR1 and CDR2 are LNHDA and SQIVND (reference sequence). V shed 4 bases and J 0 bases; nucleotides not matched to a gene: 2. The CDR3 runs 15 residues. The CDR3 DNA reads as TGTGCCAGTAGTAGGGACAGGGACAGCACAGATACGCAGTATTTT. Its protein is CASSRDRDSTDTQYF.

This chain connects TRBV27 to TRBJ2-1; 14 bases line up with TRBD2. The junction had 8 bases not matched to a gene; V was cut back by 6 bases and J by 10 bases. CDR3 length equals 15 residues. The germline gives CDR1 MNHEY, CDR2 SMNVEV (reference sequence). The CDR3 DNA reads as TGTGCCAGCAGATCCGGGACTAGCGGGAGTGGCGAGCAGTTCTTC. Encoded protein: CASRSGTSGSGEQFF.

The CDR3 protein is CASSLDAGAGTGELFF. The DNA for the CDR3 is TGTGCCAGCAGCTTAGATGCGGGGGCGGGCACCGGGGAGCTGTTTTTT. This chain links TRBV7-2 with TRBJ2-2; D possibly corresponds to TRBD2 (7 bases). This CDR3 spans 16 amino acids. The germline V gene has CDR1 SGHTA and CDR2 FQGNSA. V was pared by 1 base and J by 4 bases, with 13 bases between.

The chain combines TRBV5-5 with TRBJ2-7; tentatively, D is TRBD1 (6 bases). Germline V CDR1 and CDR2: SGHKS, YYEKEE (reference sequence). The V end lost 1 base, the J end lost 5 bases, and 13 bases lay between the germline ends. The CDR3 extends over 14 amino acids. CDR3 coding DNA: TGTGCCAGCAGCTTGACAGGGAGACGAGACGAGCAGTACTTC. Amino acids: CASSLTGRRDEQYF.

On this clone itself: Other DNA sequences in this sample translate to the same CDR3. The chain joins TRBV7-9 to TRBJ1-6; D perhaps matches TRBD1 (5 bases). CDR3 length equals 15 residues. V lost 6 bases and J 10 bases, leaving 19 bases between the germline ends. Germline V gene sequence: CDR1 SEHNR, CDR2 FQNEAQ (reference sequence). The CDR3 reads CASSTGQGAWSPLHF. The CDR3 DNA reads as TGTGCCAGCAGTACGGGCCAGGGTGCGTGGTCACCCCTCCACTTT.

A word on this clone: Other DNA sequences in the same sample also yield this CDR3. The chain has TRBV30 and TRBJ1-2; D is unclear. V was clipped by 8 bases and J by 8 bases, with 30 bases between them. CDR3 size: 16 residues. Germline assignment: CDR1 GTSNPN and CDR2 SVGIG (reference sequence). The CDR3 sequence is CAPPPHPINPPGGYTF. CDR3 DNA: TGTGCCCCACCCCCCCACCCCATCAACCCGCCAGGAGGCTACACCTTC. Using reference TRBV30 and TRBJ1-2 for the parts outside the CDR3, the full variable domain is SQTIHQWPATLVQPVGSPLSLECTVEGTSNPNLYWYRQAAGRGLQLLFYSVGIGQISSEVPQNLSASRPQDRQFILSSKKLLLSDSGFYLCAPPPHPINPPGGYTFGSGTRLTVV.

The chain employs TRBV29-1 and TRBJ1-6, with D maybe TRBD1 (5 bases). Trimming pared 4 bases from V and 7 bases from J, leaving 14 bases between. Germline V gene lookup returns CDR1 SQVTM and CDR2 ANQGSEA. The CDR3 is 14 residues long. The CDR3 DNA is TGCAGCGTTGCAGTTGGCCAGGGAAATTCACCCCTCCACTTT. Protein product: CSVAVGQGNSPLHF.

This rearrangement joins TRBV29-1 to TRBJ2-5; 8 positions agree with TRBD1. Germline V lookup: CDR1 SQVTM, CDR2 ANQGSEA. The CDR3 runs to 13 residues. V shed 5 bases, J shed 6 bases, and the junction held 8 bases outside the gene matches. The CDR3, as DNA: TGCAGCGTTATCCAGGGGGCGCTTCAGACCCAGTACTTC. Translated: CSVIQGALQTQYF.

The chain joins TRBV18 to TRBJ2-7; 10 nucleotides match TRBD2. The germline gives CDR1 KGHSH, CDR2 LQKENI. CDR3 length: 15 residues. With 4 bases clipped from V and 5 bases from J, the junction kept 8 bases outside the gene matches. Here the CDR3 DNA reads TGTGCCAGCTCACGGGACGCTAGCGGGAGCGACGAGCAGTACTTC. Its translation: CASSRDASGSDEQYF.